The present TCR beta chain was sequenced within a study of CD8+ T cells in alopecia areata. Study-wide background: Donors of skin were C3H/HeJ mice aged about 6-12 months with spontaneous alopecia, and recipients were approximately 7-11-week-old female C3H/HeJ mice. Study findings and constraints: Scalp samples also contribute reads from the resident alphabeta T cells found in normal skin. Lesional scalp displayed greater clonality than normal scalp, most notably in alopecia totalis/universalis.

This clone was observed a handful of times. Its target is unknown. Genes and germline come from the mouse. The CDR3 end falls 4 residues outside the read, so it is completed with the germline J gene. V was pared by 3 bases and J by 6 bases, with 5 bases of the junction left unmatched. The CDR3 runs to 16 residues. From germline, CDR1 is NNHDY and CDR2 SYVADS. cDNA reverse transcribed from extracted RNA served as the sequencing template. The data were produced by immunoSEQ multiplex PCR, yet TCRdb's version contains in-frame clones alone and is incomplete. The record shows around 100,000 clones for this sample, with no singletons present.

The V and J genes are TRBV13-3 and TRBJ2-1, with TRBD2 identical over 14 bases. Sequences were obtained from lesional skin. The sequence was obtained from a C3H/HeJ mouse with alopecia areata. Strain haplotype (MHC): H2-k. Incomplete CDR3 DNA: TGTGCCAGCAGTGCCGGGACTGGGGGGGCTGGTGCT. This sequence encodes CASSAGTGGAGA. The CDR3 reads in full as CASSAGTGGAGAEQFF.